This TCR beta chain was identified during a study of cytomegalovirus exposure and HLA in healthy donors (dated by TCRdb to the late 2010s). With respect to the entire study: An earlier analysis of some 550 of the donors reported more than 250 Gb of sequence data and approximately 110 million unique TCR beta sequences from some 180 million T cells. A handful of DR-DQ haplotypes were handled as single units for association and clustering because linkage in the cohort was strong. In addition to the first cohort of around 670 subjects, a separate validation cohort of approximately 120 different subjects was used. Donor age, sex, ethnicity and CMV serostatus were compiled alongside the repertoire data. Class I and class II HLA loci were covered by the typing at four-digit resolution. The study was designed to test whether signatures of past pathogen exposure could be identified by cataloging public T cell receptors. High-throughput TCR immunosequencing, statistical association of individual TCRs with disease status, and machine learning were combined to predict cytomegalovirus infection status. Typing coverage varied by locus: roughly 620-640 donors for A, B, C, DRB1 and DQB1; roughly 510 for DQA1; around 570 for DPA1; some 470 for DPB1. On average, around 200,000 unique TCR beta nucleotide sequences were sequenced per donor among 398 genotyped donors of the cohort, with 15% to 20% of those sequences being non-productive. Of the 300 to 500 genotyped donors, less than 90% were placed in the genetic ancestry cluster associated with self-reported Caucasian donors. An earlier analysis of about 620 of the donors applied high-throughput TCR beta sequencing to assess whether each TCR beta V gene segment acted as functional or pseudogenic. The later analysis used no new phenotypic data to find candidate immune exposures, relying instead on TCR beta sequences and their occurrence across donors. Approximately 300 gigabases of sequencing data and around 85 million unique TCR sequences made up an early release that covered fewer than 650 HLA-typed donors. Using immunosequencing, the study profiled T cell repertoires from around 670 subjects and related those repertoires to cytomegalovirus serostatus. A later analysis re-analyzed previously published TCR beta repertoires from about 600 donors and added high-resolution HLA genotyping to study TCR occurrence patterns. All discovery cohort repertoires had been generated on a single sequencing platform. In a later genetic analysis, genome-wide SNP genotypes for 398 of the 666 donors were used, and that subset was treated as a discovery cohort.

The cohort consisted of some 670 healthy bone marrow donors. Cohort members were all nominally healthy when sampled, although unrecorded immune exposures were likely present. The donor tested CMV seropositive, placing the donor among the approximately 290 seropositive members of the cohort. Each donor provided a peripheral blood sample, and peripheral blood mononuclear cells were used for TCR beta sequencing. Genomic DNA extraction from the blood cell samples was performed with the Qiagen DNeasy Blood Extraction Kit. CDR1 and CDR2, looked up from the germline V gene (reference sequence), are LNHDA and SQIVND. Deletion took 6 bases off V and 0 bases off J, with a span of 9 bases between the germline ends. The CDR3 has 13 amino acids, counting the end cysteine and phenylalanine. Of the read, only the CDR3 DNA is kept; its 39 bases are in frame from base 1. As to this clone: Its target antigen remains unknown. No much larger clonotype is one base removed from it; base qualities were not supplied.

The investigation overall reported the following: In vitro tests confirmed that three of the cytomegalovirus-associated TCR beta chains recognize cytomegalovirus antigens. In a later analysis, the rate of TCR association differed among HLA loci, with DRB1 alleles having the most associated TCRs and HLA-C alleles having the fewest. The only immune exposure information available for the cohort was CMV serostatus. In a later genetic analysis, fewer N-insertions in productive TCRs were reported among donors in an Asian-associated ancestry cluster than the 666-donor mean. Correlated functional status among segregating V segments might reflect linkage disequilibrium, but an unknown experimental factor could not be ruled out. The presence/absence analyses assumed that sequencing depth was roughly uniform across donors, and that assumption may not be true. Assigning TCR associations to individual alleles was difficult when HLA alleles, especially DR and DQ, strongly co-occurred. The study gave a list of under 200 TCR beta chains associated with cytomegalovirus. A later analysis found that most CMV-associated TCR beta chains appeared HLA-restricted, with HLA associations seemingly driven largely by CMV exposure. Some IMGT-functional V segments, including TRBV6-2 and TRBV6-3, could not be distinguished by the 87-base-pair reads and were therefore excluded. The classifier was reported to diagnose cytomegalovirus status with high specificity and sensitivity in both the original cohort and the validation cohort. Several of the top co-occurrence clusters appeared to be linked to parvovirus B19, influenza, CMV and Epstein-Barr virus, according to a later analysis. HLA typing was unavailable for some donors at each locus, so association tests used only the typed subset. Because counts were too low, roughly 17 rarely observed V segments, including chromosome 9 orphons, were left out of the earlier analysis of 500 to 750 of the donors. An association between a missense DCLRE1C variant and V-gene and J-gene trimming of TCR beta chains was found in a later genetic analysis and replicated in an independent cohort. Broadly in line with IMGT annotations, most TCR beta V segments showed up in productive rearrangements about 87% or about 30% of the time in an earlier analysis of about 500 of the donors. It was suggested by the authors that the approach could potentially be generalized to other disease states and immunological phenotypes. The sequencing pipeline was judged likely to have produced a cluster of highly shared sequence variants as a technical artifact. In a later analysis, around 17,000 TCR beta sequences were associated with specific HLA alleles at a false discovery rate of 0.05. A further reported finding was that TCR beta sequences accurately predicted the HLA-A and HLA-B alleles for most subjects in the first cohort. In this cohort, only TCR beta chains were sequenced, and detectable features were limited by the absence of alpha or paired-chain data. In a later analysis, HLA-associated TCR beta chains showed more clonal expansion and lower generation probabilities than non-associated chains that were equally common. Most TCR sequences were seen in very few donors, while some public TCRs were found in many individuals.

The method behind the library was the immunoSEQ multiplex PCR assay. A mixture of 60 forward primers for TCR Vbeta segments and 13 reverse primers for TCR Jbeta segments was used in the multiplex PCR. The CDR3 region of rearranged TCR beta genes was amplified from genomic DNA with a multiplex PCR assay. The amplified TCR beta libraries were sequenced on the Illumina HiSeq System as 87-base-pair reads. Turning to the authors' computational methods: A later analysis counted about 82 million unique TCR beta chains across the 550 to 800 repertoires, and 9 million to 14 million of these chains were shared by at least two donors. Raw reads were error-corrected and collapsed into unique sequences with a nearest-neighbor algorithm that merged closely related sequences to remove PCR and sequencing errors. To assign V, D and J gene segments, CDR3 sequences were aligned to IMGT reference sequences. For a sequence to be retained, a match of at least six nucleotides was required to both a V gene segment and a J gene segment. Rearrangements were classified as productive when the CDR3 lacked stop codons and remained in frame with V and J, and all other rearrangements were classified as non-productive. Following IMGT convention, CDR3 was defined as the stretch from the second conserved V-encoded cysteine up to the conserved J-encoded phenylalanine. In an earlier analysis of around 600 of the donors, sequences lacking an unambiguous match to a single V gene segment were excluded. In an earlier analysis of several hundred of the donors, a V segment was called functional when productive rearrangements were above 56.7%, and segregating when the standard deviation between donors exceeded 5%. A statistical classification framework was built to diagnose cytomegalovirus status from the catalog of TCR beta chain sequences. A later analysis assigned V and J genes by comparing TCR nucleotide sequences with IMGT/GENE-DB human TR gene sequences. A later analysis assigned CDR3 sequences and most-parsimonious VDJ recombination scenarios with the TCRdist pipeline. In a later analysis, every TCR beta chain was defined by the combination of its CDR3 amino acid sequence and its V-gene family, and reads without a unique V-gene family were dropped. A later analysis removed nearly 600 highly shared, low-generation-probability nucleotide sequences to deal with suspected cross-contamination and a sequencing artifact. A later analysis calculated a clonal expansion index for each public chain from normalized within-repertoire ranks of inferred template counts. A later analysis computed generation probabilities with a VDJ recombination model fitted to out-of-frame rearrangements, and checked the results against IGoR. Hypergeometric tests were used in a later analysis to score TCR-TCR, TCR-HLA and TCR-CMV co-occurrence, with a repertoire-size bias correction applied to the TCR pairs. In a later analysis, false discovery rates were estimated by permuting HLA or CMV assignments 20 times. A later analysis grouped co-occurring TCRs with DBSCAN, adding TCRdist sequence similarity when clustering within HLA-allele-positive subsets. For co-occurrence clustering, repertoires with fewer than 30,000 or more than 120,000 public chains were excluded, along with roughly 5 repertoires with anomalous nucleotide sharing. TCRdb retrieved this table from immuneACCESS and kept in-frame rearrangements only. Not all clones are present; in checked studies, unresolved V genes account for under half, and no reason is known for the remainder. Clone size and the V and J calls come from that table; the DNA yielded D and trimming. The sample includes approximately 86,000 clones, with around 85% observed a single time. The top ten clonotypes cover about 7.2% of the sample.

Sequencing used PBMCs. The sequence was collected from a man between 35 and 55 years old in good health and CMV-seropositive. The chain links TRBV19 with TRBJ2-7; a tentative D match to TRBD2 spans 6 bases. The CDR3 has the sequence CASSLARSYEQYF. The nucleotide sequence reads TGTGCCAGTAGCCTAGCGCGCTCCTACGAGCAGTACTTC.